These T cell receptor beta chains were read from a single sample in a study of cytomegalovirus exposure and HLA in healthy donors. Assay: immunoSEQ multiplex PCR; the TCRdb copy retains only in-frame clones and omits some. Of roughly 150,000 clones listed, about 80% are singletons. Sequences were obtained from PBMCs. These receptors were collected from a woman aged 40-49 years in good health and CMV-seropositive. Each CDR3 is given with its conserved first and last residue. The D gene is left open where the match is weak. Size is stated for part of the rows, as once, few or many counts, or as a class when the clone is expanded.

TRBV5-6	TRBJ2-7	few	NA	CASSLGGPYEQYF	TGTGCCAGCAGCTTGGGGGGGCCCTACGAGCAGTACTTC
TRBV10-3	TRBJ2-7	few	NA	CAAKSGSYEQYF	TGTGCCGCTAAGAGCGGGTCCTACGAGCAGTACTTC
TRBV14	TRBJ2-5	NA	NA	CASSRTVRETQYF	TGTGCCAGCAGCCGGACAGTCCGCGAGACCCAGTACTTC
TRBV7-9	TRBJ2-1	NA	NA	CASSGTSYNEQFF	TGTGCCAGCTCGGGTACATCCTACAATGAGCAGTTCTTC
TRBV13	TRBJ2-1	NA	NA	CASSFPARVGEQFF	TGTGCCAGCAGCTTCCCCGCGAGGGTTGGTGAGCAGTTCTTC
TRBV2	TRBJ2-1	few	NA	CASRERAGYNEQFF	TGTGCCAGTAGAGAGCGGGCCGGCTACAATGAGCAGTTCTTC
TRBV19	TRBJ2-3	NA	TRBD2	CASSTYSGARADTQYF	TGTGCCAGTAGTACTTATAGCGGGGCACGCGCAGATACGCAGTATTTT
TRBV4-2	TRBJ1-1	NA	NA	CASSQFAAPRAFF	TGTGCCAGCAGCCAATTTGCGGCTCCCCGGGCTTTCTTT
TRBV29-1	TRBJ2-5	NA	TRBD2	CSVAWGLAGGDETQYF	TGCAGCGTTGCCTGGGGACTAGCGGGAGGGGATGAGACCCAGTACTTC
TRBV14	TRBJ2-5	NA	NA	CASSPSQETQYF	TGTGCCAGCAGCCCCTCCCAAGAGACCCAGTACTTC
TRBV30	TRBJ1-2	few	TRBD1	CAWTLQTGNGYTF	TGTGCCTGGACCCTCCAGACAGGGAATGGCTACACCTTC
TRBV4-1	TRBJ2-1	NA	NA	CASSQVADHSYNEQFF	TGCGCCAGCAGCCAAGTAGCGGACCACTCCTACAATGAGCAGTTCTTC
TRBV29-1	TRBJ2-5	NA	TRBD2	CSGLASGRGETQYF	TGCAGCGGGCTGGCTAGCGGGAGGGGAGAGACCCAGTACTTC
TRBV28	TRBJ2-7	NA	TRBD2	CASRTLAGTYEQYF	TGTGCCAGCAGGACACTAGCGGGGACTTACGAGCAGTACTTC
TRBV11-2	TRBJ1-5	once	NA	CASSLGAGTSPQPQHF	TGTGCCAGCAGCCTTGGAGCCGGGACAAGCCCCCAGCCCCAGCATTTT
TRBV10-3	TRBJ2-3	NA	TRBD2	CAISEFHSGSPSTDTQYF	TGTGCCATCAGTGAGTTCCATAGCGGGAGCCCTAGCACAGATACGCAGTATTTT
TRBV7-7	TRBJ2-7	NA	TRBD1	CASSPSPGGGYEQYF	TGTGCTAGCAGCCCTAGTCCAGGGGGTGGGTACGAGCAGTACTTC
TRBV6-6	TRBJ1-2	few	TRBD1	CASRTGTGAYGYTF	TGTGCCAGCAGAACCGGGACAGGGGCCTATGGCTACACCTTC
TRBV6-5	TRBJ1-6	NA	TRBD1	CASSYSRQGDSPLHF	TGTGCCAGCAGTTACTCGAGACAGGGTGATTCACCCCTCCACTTT
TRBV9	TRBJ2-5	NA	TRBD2	CASSVGLAEETQYF	TGTGCCAGCAGCGTAGGACTAGCGGAAGAGACCCAGTACTTC
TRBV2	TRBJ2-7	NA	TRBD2	CASREGPGLAGRGAHEQYF	TGTGCCAGCAGGGAAGGCCCGGGACTAGCGGGTCGGGGCGCCCACGAGCAGTACTTC
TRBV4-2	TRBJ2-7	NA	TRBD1	CASSSPGQGVYEQYF	TGTGCCAGCAGCTCACCGGGACAGGGGGTCTACGAGCAGTACTTC
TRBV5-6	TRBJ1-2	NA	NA	CASSLRAGNHYGYTF	TGTGCCAGCAGCTTAAGGGCAGGGAATCACTATGGCTACACCTTC
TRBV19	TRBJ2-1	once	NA	CASSITSGNNEQFF	TGTGCCAGTAGTATCACCAGCGGAAACAATGAGCAGTTCTTC
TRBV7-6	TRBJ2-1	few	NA	CASSPGMLGGGNEQFF	TGTGCCAGCAGCCCTGGTATGCTGGGAGGAGGGAATGAGCAGTTCTTC
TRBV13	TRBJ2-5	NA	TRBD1	CASSLSLGGGETQYF	TGTGCCAGCAGCTTAAGCCTAGGGGGCGGAGAGACCCAGTACTTC
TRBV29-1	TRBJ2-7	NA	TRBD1	CSASGTGLYEQYF	TGCAGCGCCTCCGGGACAGGGCTTTACGAGCAGTACTTC
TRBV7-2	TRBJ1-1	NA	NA	CASSRNTGFGTEAFF	TGTGCCAGCAGCAGGAACACAGGGTTTGGCACTGAAGCTTTCTTT
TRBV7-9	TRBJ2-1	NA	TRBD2	CASSGGTSGRHEQFF	TGTGCCAGCAGCGGGGGGACTAGCGGGAGACACGAGCAGTTCTTC
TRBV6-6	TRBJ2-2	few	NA	CASGSTRWLNTGELFF	TGTGCCAGCGGCTCCACAAGATGGCTGAACACCGGGGAGCTGTTTTTT
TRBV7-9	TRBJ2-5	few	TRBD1	CASSRPNRGRGETQYF	TGTGCCAGCAGCCGACCTAACAGGGGGCGCGGAGAGACCCAGTACTTC
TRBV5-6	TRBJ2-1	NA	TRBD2	CASTRGVLADYNEQFF	TGTGCCAGCACCCGGGGGGTACTAGCGGACTACAATGAGCAGTTCTTC
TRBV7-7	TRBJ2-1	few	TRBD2	CASSLRREGDNEQFF	TGTGCTAGCAGCTTAAGGCGGGAGGGAGACAATGAGCAGTTCTTC
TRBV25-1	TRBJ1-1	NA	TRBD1	CASQTGWTTEAFF	TGTGCCAGCCAGACAGGGTGGACCACTGAAGCTTTCTTT
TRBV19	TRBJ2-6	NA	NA	CASSPRFSGANVLTF	TGTGCCAGTAGTCCTCGGTTCTCTGGGGCCAACGTCCTGACTTTC
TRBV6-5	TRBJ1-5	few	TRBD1	CASRKTGKNQPQHF	TGTGCCAGCAGAAAGACAGGGAAAAATCAGCCCCAGCATTTT
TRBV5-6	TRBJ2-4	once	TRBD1	CASSLGGTGNRDIQYF	TGTGCCAGCAGCTTGGGCGGGACAGGGAACCGCGACATTCAGTACTTC
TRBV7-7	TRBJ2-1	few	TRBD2	CASSLAGGLNEQFF	TGTGCTAGCAGCTTAGCGGGAGGCCTCAATGAGCAGTTCTTC
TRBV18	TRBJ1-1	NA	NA	CASSPTGENTEAFF	TGTGCCAGCTCACCGACAGGTGAGAACACTGAAGCTTTCTTT
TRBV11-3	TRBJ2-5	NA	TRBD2	CASSLDPGLAGGLDETQYF	TGTGCCAGCAGCTTGGACCCGGGACTAGCGGGAGGCTTGGACGAGACCCAGTACTTC
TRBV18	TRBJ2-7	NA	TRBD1	CASSLSGTDYEQYF	TGTGCCAGCTCACTCTCCGGGACAGACTACGAGCAGTACTTC
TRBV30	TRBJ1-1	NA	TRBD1	CAWTGQGGTEAFF	TGTGCCTGGACCGGACAGGGCGGCACTGAAGCTTTCTTT
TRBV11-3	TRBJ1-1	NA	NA	CASSLDPEGLNTEAFF	TGTGCCAGCAGCTTAGATCCGGAGGGTTTGAACACTGAAGCTTTCTTT
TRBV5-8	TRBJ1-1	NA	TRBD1	CASSRSIRDRGFSHAEAFF	TGTGCCAGCAGCCGATCTATTCGGGACAGGGGTTTCTCCCACGCTGAAGCTTTCTTT
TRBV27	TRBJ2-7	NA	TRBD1	CASSLSGTGISEQYF	TGTGCCAGCAGTTTATCCGGGACAGGGATCTCCGAGCAGTACTTC
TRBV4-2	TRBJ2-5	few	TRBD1	CASSQGDRPNQETQYF	TGTGCCAGCAGCCAAGGGGACAGGCCAAACCAAGAGACCCAGTACTTC
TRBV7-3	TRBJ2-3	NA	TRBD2	CASSLYLAGGPDTQYF	TGTGCCAGCAGCTTATACCTAGCGGGAGGGCCGGATACGCAGTATTTT
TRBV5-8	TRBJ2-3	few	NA	CASSPRGFGTDTQYF	TGTGCCAGCAGCCCCAGGGGTTTTGGCACAGATACGCAGTATTTT
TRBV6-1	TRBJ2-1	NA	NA	CASSGFGGGEFF	TGTGCCAGCAGTGGATTTGGGGGAGGAGAATTCTTC
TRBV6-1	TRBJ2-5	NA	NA	CASSEMTVGQETQYF	TGTGCCAGCAGTGAAATGACAGTGGGCCAAGAGACCCAGTACTTC
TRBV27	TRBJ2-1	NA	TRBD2	CATPTAGGPRDEQFF	TGTGCCACCCCGACGGCGGGAGGGCCTCGCGATGAGCAGTTCTTC
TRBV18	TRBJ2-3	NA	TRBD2	CASSRWTSGSSTDTQYF	TGTGCCAGCTCAAGATGGACTAGCGGGTCTAGCACAGATACGCAGTATTTT
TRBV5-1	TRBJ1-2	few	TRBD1	CASSSGTGDYGYTF	TGCGCCAGCAGCTCAGGGACAGGCGACTATGGCTACACCTTC
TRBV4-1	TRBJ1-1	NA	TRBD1	CASSQQNERGRTEAFF	TGCGCCAGCAGCCAACAAAACGAAAGGGGGCGGACTGAAGCTTTCTTT
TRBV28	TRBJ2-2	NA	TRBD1	CASSPGTARGTGELFF	TGTGCCAGCAGTCCGGGGACAGCTCGGGGCACCGGGGAGCTGTTTTTT
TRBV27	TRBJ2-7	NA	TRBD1	CASSKDRAIHEQYF	TGTGCCAGCAGCAAAGACAGGGCAATCCACGAGCAGTACTTC
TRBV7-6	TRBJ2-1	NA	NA	CASSLAPVEYNEQFF	TGTGCCAGCAGCTTAGCTCCGGTCGAATACAATGAGCAGTTCTTC